This record looks at one TCR beta chain sequence and its context. Its antigen is still unknown. Base-call qualities are not available, and no considerably larger clone is one nucleotide away. The collaborating institutions used their own protocols to collect whole blood in K2EDTA tubes. For TCRbeta analysis, collaborator samples were shipped as frozen whole blood, as isolated PBMCs, or as DNA extracted from either sample type. The germline V end is reduced by 5 bases and the J end by 9 bases; junction bases left unmatched: 13. The CDR3 measures 15 amino acids from cysteine to phenylalanine. The sequence is cut down to CDR3 DNA, 45 bases in frame from base 1. As encoded in the germline V gene, CDR1 is SGHAT while CDR2 is FQNNGV. The data stem from a study of blood T cell repertoires in COVID-19 (dated by TCRdb to the early 2020s). About the study as a whole: The collaborator samples originated in the United States, Italy and Spain and spanned the acute and convalescent phases of COVID-19. Where available, HLA class I and class II types were taken from metadata supplied by the sample provider and were not determined by assay-based typing. Subjects who had been exposed to COVID-19, were actively infected with it, or had recovered from it provided the deeply sampled blood TCRbeta repertoires that made up the dataset. The repertoires were released in a freely available public database meant as a resource for research on the immune response to SARS-CoV-2. Samples were obtained from the ongoing ImmuneRACE study (first 160 participants) and from some 1,300 subjects provided by 6 global collaborators. The prospective study material was composed of cDNA or gDNA derived from T cells, B-cell-depleted T cells, or PBMCs. A de-identified subject ID, COVID-19 status, age in years and sex were almost always included in the sample metadata.

Study-wide findings and limitations: The amount of clinical and demographic metadata varied by source and participant and was provided uncurated.

TCRbeta CDR3 regions were amplified from genomic DNA by means of the immunoSEQ Assay, a bias-controlled multiplex PCR. The authors processed their data as follows. The number of nucleated cells in each sample was estimated by amplification of reference gene primers within the assay. To quantify the absolute abundance of each unique TCRbeta CDR3 rearrangement, sequence reads were collapsed and filtered. For each sample, productive Simpson clonality was calculated as the square root of Simpson's diversity index over productive rearrangements. TCRdb stores this immuneACCESS table with in-frame sequences only. Part of the clones is absent; in the studies checked, under half of the shortfall reflects unresolved V genes, and no reason is known for the rest. D and trimming come from the DNA, and the V and J calls and clone size come from that table. The sample data list about 200,000 clones, and approximately 90% of these were observed just once. Clones ranked in the top ten supply approximately 0.5% of the sample.

Input material: peripheral blood. This TCR derives from a man aged 50 to 59 with acute or convalescent COVID-19. The chain joins TRBV11-2 to TRBJ2-1, with 7 bases aligning to TRBD2. The encoded CDR3 is CASSANLADLGEQFF. The sequenced DNA is TGTGCCAGCAGCGCCAACCTAGCGGACTTGGGTGAGCAGTTCTTC.